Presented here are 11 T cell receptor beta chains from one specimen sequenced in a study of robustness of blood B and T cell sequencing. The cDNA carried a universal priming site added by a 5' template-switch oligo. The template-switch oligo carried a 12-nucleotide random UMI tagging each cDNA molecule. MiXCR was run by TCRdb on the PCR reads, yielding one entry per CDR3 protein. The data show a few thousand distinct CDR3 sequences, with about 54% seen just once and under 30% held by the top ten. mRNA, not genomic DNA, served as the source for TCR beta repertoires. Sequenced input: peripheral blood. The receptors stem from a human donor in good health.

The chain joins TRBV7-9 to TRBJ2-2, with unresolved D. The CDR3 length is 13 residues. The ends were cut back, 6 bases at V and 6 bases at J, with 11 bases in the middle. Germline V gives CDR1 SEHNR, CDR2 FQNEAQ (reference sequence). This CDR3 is CASSSFQPGELFF. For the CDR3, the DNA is TGTGCCAGCAGTTCTTTTCAACCCGGGGAGCTGTTTTTT.

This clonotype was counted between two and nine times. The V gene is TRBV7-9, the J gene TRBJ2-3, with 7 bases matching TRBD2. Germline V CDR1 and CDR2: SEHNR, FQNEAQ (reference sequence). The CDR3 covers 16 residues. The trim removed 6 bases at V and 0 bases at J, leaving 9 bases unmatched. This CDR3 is CASRTGLGRSTDTQYF. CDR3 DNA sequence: TGTGCCAGCAGAACGGGCCTCGGGAGGAGCACAGATACGCAGTATTTT. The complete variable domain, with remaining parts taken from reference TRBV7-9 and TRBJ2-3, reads DTGVSQNPRHKITKRGQNVTFRCDPISEHNRLYWYRQTLGQGPEFLTYFQNEAQLEKSRLLSDRFSAERPKGSFSTLEIQRTEQGDSAMYLCASRTGLGRSTDTQYFGPGTRLTVL.

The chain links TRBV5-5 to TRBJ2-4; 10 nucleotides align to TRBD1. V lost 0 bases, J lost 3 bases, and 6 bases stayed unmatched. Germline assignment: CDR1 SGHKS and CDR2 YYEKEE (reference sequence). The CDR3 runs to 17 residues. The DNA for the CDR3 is TGTGCCAGCAGCTTGGAGGGACAGGGGATCGTCAAAAACATTCAGTACTTC. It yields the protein CASSLEGQGIVKNIQYF.

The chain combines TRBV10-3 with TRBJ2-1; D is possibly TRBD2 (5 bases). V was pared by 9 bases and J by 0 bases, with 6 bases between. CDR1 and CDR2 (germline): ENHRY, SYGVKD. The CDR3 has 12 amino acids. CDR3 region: CAMGSSYNEQFF. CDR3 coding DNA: TGTGCCATGGGGAGCTCCTACAATGAGCAGTTCTTC.

The CDR3 spells CASSDPSANTGELFF. Written as DNA, the CDR3 is TGTGCCAGCAGCGACCCTAGTGCGAACACCGGGGAGCTGTTTTTT. The V call is TRBV9, the J call TRBJ2-2; D is uncertain. In germline, CDR1 is SGDLS, CDR2 YYNGEE. The V and J ends lost 3 bases and 0 bases respectively, with 9 bases between them. The CDR3 consists of 15 residues.

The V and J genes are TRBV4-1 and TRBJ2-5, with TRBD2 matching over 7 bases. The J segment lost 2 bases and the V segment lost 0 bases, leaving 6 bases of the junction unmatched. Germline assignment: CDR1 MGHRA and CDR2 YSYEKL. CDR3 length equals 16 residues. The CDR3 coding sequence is TGCGCCAGCAGCCAAGAGGGTCTAGCGGCTCAAGAGACCCAGTACTTC. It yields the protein CASSQEGLAAQETQYF.

The CDR3 DNA follows: TGCAGTGCTTCAGGTCGGACAGGGGGCTATGGCTACACCTTC. It translates to CSASGRTGGYGYTF. The J gene is TRBJ1-2, the V gene TRBV20-1, with TRBD1 matching 10 bases. The CDR3 covers 14 residues. Germline loops: CDR1 DFQATT, CDR2 SNEGSKA (reference sequence). Trimming removed 5 bases from V and 4 bases from J; junction bases left unmatched: 7.

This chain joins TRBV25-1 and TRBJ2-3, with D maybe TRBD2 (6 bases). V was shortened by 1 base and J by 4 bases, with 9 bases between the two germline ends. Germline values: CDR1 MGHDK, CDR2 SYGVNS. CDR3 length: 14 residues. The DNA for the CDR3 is TGTGCCAGCAGTGAATGGGGGGAGGCAGATACGCAGTATTTT. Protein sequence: CASSEWGEADTQYF.

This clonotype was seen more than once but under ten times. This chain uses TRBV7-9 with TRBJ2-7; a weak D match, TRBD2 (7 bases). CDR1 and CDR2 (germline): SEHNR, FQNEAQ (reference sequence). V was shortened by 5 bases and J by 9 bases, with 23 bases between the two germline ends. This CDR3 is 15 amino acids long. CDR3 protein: CASSLGGGSVGGQYF. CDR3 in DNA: TGTGCCAGCAGCCTAGGCGGGGGCTCCGTAGGTGGGCAGTACTTC. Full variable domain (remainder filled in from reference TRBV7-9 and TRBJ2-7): DTGVSQNPRHKITKRGQNVTFRCDPISEHNRLYWYRQTLGQGPEFLTYFQNEAQLEKSRLLSDRFSAERPKGSFSTLEIQRTEQGDSAMYLCASSLGGGSVGGQYFGPGTRLTVT.

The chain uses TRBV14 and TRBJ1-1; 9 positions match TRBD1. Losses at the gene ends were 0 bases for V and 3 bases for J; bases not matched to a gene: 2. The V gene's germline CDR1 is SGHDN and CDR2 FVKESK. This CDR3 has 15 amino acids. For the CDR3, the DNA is TGTGCCAGCAGCCAAGAAGACAGGGGGTACACTGAAGCTTTCTTT. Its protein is CASSQEDRGYTEAFF.

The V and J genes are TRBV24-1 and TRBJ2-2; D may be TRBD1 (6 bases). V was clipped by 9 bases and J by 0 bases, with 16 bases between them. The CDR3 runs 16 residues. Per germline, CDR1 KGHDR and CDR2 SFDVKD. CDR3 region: CATSRGHQANTGELFF. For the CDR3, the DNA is TGTGCCACCTCTAGGGGACATCAGGCGAACACCGGGGAGCTGTTTTTT.